The next 31 T cell receptor beta chains were all read from a single sample in a study of shared clonotypes between healthy human individuals. Here immunoSEQ multiplex PCR was the method, and the copy in TCRdb shows in-frame clones only, minus some. The sample carries about 1 million clones, about 80% recorded once. Material for sequencing was memory CD4+ T cells sorted from blood. The subset denotes: CD45RA-negative fraction. The receptors derive from a young man in good health.

This sequence joins TRBV10-3 and TRBJ1-1; TRBD1 aligns across 7 bases. After removal of 2 bases from V and 7 bases from J, the junction contained 7 bases not matched to a gene. CDR3 length equals 14 residues. CDR1 ENHRY and CDR2 SYGVKD come from the germline V gene. CDR3 loop: CAISENLQGGEAFF. In DNA form, the CDR3 reads TGTGCCATCAGTGAGAACTTGCAGGGGGGTGAAGCTTTCTTT.

This clone was detected once. The J gene is TRBJ2-2, the V gene TRBV7-2; D possibly uses TRBD1 or TRBD2 (5 bases each). V shed 8 bases and J shed 5 bases, with 18 bases lying between them. The length of the CDR3 is 15 residues. Germline lookup yields CDR1 SGHTA and CDR2 FQGNSA. The CDR3 is CASLWGRPSTGELFF. The CDR3 DNA is TGTGCCAGCCTGTGGGGGAGACCTAGTACCGGGGAGCTGTTTTTT. Variable domain in full (rest from reference TRBV7-2 and TRBJ2-2): GAGVSQSPSNKVTEKGKDVELRCDPISGHTALYWYRQSLGQGLEFLIYFQGNSAPDKSGLPSDRFSAERTGGSVSTLTIQRTQQEDSAVYLCASLWGRPSTGELFFGEGSRLTVL.

This clone was observed a single time. The gene calls are TRBV19 and TRBJ2-5; the D gene could be TRBD1 or TRBD2 (5 bases each). Germline CDR1 is LNHDA and CDR2 is SQIVND (reference sequence). Trimming removed 5 bases from V and 1 base from J, with 14 bases in between. There are 15 residues in the CDR3. Here the CDR3 DNA reads TGTGCCAGTAGTCCTTCGAGGGGTCTCCAAGAGACCCAGTACTTC. Protein sequence: CASSPSRGLQETQYF.

This chain connects TRBV19 to TRBJ1-3, with 10 bases that match TRBD1. There are 15 residues in the CDR3. V was clipped by 5 bases and J by 2 bases; unmatched bases: 3. Germline V CDR1 and CDR2: LNHDA, SQIVND (reference sequence). This chain's CDR3 is CASSSGTGAGNTIYF. CDR3 DNA: TGTGCCAGTAGTTCCGGGACAGGGGCTGGAAACACCATATATTTT. Full variable domain (remainder filled in from reference TRBV19 and TRBJ1-3): DGGITQSPKYLFRKEGQNVTLSCEQNLNHDAMYWYRQDPGQGLRLIYYSQIVNDFQKGDIAEGYSVSREKKESFPLTVTSAQKNPTAFYLCASSSGTGAGNTIYFGEGSWLTVV.

The CDR3 here is CASAPEASSYEQYF. CDR3 DNA sequence: TGTGCTAGTGCTCCTGAGGCGAGCTCCTACGAGCAGTACTTC. J is TRBJ2-7 and V is TRBV12-5, with D unresolved. V shed 7 bases and J shed 0 bases, with 13 bases lying between them. The CDR3 runs to 14 residues. Germline V gives CDR1 LGHNT, CDR2 FRNRAP.

CDR3 region: CASTPFEDGAGTGELFF. CDR3 nucleotide sequence: TGCGCCAGCACTCCGTTTGAGGATGGGGCTGGCACCGGGGAGCTGTTTTTT. The chain carries TRBV23-1 and TRBJ2-2; perhaps TRBD1 as D (5 bases). TRBV23-1 is flagged as an ORF with uncertain function. The V and J ends lost 7 bases and 4 bases respectively, with 22 bases between them. This CDR3 comprises 17 residues.

This clone was counted only a few times. The V call is TRBV20-1, the J call TRBJ2-7, with 10 bases fitting TRBD1. Looked up from germline, CDR1 is DFQATT and CDR2 is SNEGSKA (reference sequence). With V trimmed by 4 bases and J by 10 bases, 4 bases remained unmatched. The CDR3 is 11 residues long. For the CDR3, the DNA is TGCAGTGCTACCCGACAGGGGGCCCAGTACTTC. Its protein product is CSATRQGAQYF.

This clone was recorded a few times. This chain links TRBV28 with TRBJ1-1; D is possibly TRBD1 (5 bases). The CDR3 extends over 14 amino acids. V was cut by 5 bases and J by 0 bases, with 10 bases left in between. Germline values: CDR1 MDHEN, CDR2 SYDVKM. CDR3 residues: CASSRDGLNTEAFF. CDR3 bases: TGTGCCAGCAGTAGGGACGGATTGAACACTGAAGCTTTCTTT.

This clone appeared a single time. The gene calls are TRBV9 and TRBJ2-3; D is perhaps TRBD1 or TRBD2 (5 bases each). CDR3 length: 12 residues. The germline CDR1 and CDR2 sequences are SGDLS and YYNGEE. Trimming cost V 3 bases and J 6 bases, with 8 bases left between them. CDR3 in amino acids: CASSGGGDTQYF. The CDR3 DNA follows: TGTGCCAGCAGCGGGGGCGGGGATACGCAGTATTTT.

This chain joins TRBV10-3 and TRBJ2-6, with no clear D. Germline V gene sequence: CDR1 ENHRY, CDR2 SYGVKD. This CDR3 is 15 amino acids long. The germline V and J ends were trimmed by 6 bases and 8 bases, with 17 bases remaining between them. CDR3 loop: CAISSGRQASNVLTF. CDR3 DNA: TGTGCCATCAGCTCCGGACGGCAGGCGTCCAACGTCCTGACTTTC.

This clone came up a few times. In the same sample, other DNA sequences code for this CDR3. The chain employs TRBV28 and TRBJ1-3; no clear D gene. The germline V gene encodes CDR1 MDHEN and CDR2 SYDVKM. Trimming removed 3 bases from V and 0 bases from J, with 9 bases in between. The CDR3 runs to 15 residues. The CDR3 DNA sequence: TGTGCCAGCAGTTTTCGGCCGGCCTCTGGAAACACCATATATTTT. This gives the protein CASSFRPASGNTIYF. Complete variable domain (other parts from reference TRBV28 and TRBJ1-3): DVKVTQSSRYLVKRTGEKVFLECVQDMDHENMFWYRQDPGLGLRLIYFSYDVKMKEKGDIPEGYSVSREKKERFSLILESASTNQTSMYLCASSFRPASGNTIYFGEGSWLTVV.

The V call is TRBV7-8, the J call TRBJ1-2; unclear D gene. The CDR3 sequence is 13 residues long. Trimming stripped 6 bases from V and 8 bases from J, with 16 bases between. Germline CDR1 reads SGHVS; CDR2 reads FQNEAQ. The CDR3 reads CASSRTNQEGYTF. As DNA, the CDR3 is TGTGCCAGCAGTCGCACTAACCAGGAAGGCTACACCTTC.

The V gene is TRBV30, the J gene TRBJ1-3, with 7 bases that match TRBD1. The V and J ends lost 0 bases and 0 bases, in that order; junction bases with no gene match: 20. Germline V gene data show CDR1 as GTSNPN and CDR2 as SVGIG (reference sequence). This CDR3 is built from 21 residues. CDR3 amino acids: CAWSVKRTGTNVVFSGNTIYF. The CDR3, as DNA: TGTGCCTGGAGTGTCAAAAGGACAGGAACTAATGTTGTATTCTCTGGAAACACCATATATTTT.

Here the CDR3 reads CASSDVKREDSYEQYF. DNA for the CDR3: TGTGCCAGCAGTGACGTAAAGCGGGAGGACTCCTACGAGCAGTACTTC. V is TRBV6-4 and J is TRBJ2-7; the match to TRBD2 covers 9 bases. The CDR3 extends over 16 amino acids. V shed 2 bases and J 0 bases; nucleotides not matched to a gene: 5. The germline V gene has CDR1 MRHNA and CDR2 SNTAGT.

This rearrangement joins TRBV5-6 to TRBJ2-2, with TRBD2 matching over 8 bases. From germline, CDR1 is SGHDT and CDR2 YYEEEE. Trimming at V came to 4 bases and at J to 3 bases, leaving 8 bases not matched to a gene. The length of the CDR3 is 16 residues. The CDR3 is CASSPGAGDDTGELFF. Written as DNA, the CDR3 is TGTGCCAGCAGCCCTGGAGCGGGAGACGACACCGGGGAGCTGTTTTTT.

The chain couples TRBV10-3 to TRBJ2-1; TRBD1 matches at 7 bases. Germline CDR1 ENHRY, CDR2 SYGVKD. The CDR3 totals 15 residues. V trimming: 9 bases; J trimming: 7 bases; junction bases outside the gene matches: 15. This chain's CDR3 is CAISPWTGEQNEQFF. In DNA, the CDR3 is TGTGCCATTAGCCCGTGGACAGGCGAGCAGAATGAGCAGTTCTTC.

The chain links TRBV30 to TRBJ1-2; D not certain. The length of the CDR3 is 14 residues. Germline V gene lookup returns CDR1 GTSNPN and CDR2 SVGIG (reference sequence). Trimming shortened V by 3 bases and J by 4 bases, and 15 bases separated the two germline ends. CDR3 DNA: TGTGCCTGGAGCCCTTATCAGGCTTTCTATGGCTACACCTTC. This translates into CAWSPYQAFYGYTF.

This clone came up a few times. The gene calls are TRBV13 and TRBJ2-4; 8 bases fit TRBD1. J lost 7 bases, V lost 5 bases, and 7 bases had no gene match. Germline values: CDR1 PRHDT, CDR2 FYEKMQ (reference sequence). This CDR3 spans 14 amino acids. The CDR3 protein is CASSERDRINIQYF. The CDR3 DNA sequence: TGTGCCAGCAGCGAACGGGACAGGATTAACATTCAGTACTTC.

This clone came up a few times. This rearrangement joins TRBV7-9 to TRBJ1-1; D perhaps matches TRBD1 (5 bases). Trimming took 0 bases from V and 4 from J, leaving 6 bases between them. Germline V CDR1 and CDR2: SEHNR, FQNEAQ (reference sequence). The CDR3 runs 13 residues. CDR3 loop: CASSLAGTTEAFF. As DNA, the CDR3 is TGTGCCAGCAGCTTAGCCGGGACCACTGAAGCTTTCTTT.

The chain joins TRBV13 to TRBJ2-1; 8 bases agree with TRBD2. CDR3 length: 15 amino acids. The junction had 9 bases not matched to a gene; V was cut back by 5 bases and J by 6 bases. Germline lookup yields CDR1 PRHDT and CDR2 FYEKMQ (reference sequence). CDR3 region: CASSRAGSGTNEQFF. The CDR3 DNA reads TGTGCCAGCAGCCGAGCGGGTAGCGGGACCAATGAGCAGTTCTTC.

The V gene is TRBV6-5, the J gene TRBJ1-2, with D perhaps matching TRBD1 (6 bases). CDR1 is MNHEY and CDR2 is SVGAGI in the germline V gene. This CDR3 region has 11 residues. The germline V and J ends were trimmed by 9 bases and 4 bases, with 9 bases remaining between them. The CDR3 loop reads CASGQFYGYTF. The CDR3 coding sequence is TGTGCCAGTGGACAGTTCTATGGCTACACCTTC.

As to this clone: Different DNA sequences within this sample yield the same CDR3. The J gene is TRBJ1-6, the V gene TRBV18; 7 nucleotides align to TRBD1. J lost 7 bases, V lost 6 bases, and 6 bases had no gene match. The CDR3 sequence is 14 residues long. Germline CDR1 KGHSH, CDR2 LQKENI. CDR3 protein: CASSREGGNSPLHF. In DNA form, the CDR3 reads TGTGCCAGCTCTCGAGAAGGGGGCAATTCACCCCTCCACTTT.

This clone occurred many times. The chain uses TRBV6-5 and TRBJ2-6; D is uncertain. Germline CDR1 reads MNHEY; CDR2 reads SVGAGI. The CDR3 loop spans 15 amino acids. Trimming took off 2 bases at V and 7 bases at J, with 12 bases between the two ends. CDR3 sequence (DNA): TGTGCCAGCAGTTACAGGTCTCCAGGAGCCAACGTCCTGACTTTC. As protein: CASSYRSPGANVLTF.

A remark on this clone: Within the sample, other DNA sequences also encode this same CDR3. The J gene is TRBJ2-3, the V gene TRBV5-1, with D perhaps TRBD1 or TRBD2 (5 bases each). Germline CDR1 and CDR2: SGHRS and YFSETQ. Trimming cost V 0 bases and J 0 bases, with 8 bases left between them. The CDR3 runs 15 residues. CDR3 amino acids: CASSLDRTSTDTQYF. The CDR3 nucleotides are TGCGCCAGCAGCTTGGACAGGACTAGCACAGATACGCAGTATTTT.

This clone was detected only a few times. The J gene is TRBJ2-3, the V gene TRBV9; D unclear. The V gene lost 0 bases and the J gene lost 4 bases, with 15 bases spanning the gap. CDR3 length: 16 amino acids. Germline CDR1 SGDLS, CDR2 YYNGEE. The CDR3 spells CASSVEGYRVPDTQYF. The CDR3 region has the DNA TGTGCCAGCAGCGTAGAAGGTTATCGAGTACCAGATACGCAGTATTTT.

In the case of this clone: Compared with germline, one end of the junction differs, possibly owing to a read error. The chain has TRBV7-7 and TRBJ2-3; unclear D gene. The CDR3 covers 13 residues. Germline assignment: CDR1 SSHAT and CDR2 FNYEAQ (reference sequence). CDR3 amino acids: CASSPQVTDTQYF. In DNA form, the CDR3 reads TGTGCTAGCAGCCCGCAGGTTACAGATACGCAGTATTTT.

V usage is TRBV11-2 and J usage is TRBJ2-1; 9 nucleotides match TRBD1. Germline assignment: CDR1 SGHAT and CDR2 FQNNGV. This CDR3 contains 16 residues. Trimming cost V 4 bases and J 9 bases; bases outside gene matches: 13. Here the CDR3 reads CASSSAGTGPFAEQFF. The CDR3 DNA reads TGTGCCAGCAGCTCTGCCGGGACAGGGCCTTTTGCTGAGCAGTTCTTC.

This clone was seen only once. The chain carries TRBV28 and TRBJ1-2; the D gene is possibly TRBD1 (5 bases). The CDR3 is 13 amino acids. Germline CDR1 MDHEN, CDR2 SYDVKM. Trimming removed 7 bases from V and 4 bases from J, with 13 bases in between. This chain's CDR3 is CASTQGRAYGYTF. In DNA, the CDR3 is TGTGCCAGCACCCAGGGACGGGCCTATGGCTACACCTTC.

The gene calls are TRBV15 and TRBJ2-7; TRBD2 matches 13 bases. This CDR3 region has 14 residues. Trimming at V came to 5 bases and at J to 6 bases, leaving 4 bases not matched to a gene. Germline CDR1 is LNHNV and CDR2 is YYDKDF (reference sequence). CDR3 nucleotides: TGTGCCACCAGCGTGGGACTAGCGGGATCCGAGCAGTACTTC. It yields the protein CATSVGLAGSEQYF.

This clone was counted once. This chain links TRBV6-1 with TRBJ1-3; D is unresolved. The CDR3 consists of 15 residues. Trimming stripped 7 bases from V and 0 bases from J, with 13 bases between. In germline, CDR1 is MNHNS, CDR2 SASEGT. The CDR3 DNA reads as TGTGCCAGCAAATTGACCGATAGCTCTGGAAACACCATATATTTT. It translates to CASKLTDSSGNTIYF.

The chain recombines TRBV14 with TRBJ2-3; TRBD1 matches at 7 bases. The germline V gene encodes CDR1 SGHDN and CDR2 FVKESK. V was pared by 5 bases and J by 10 bases, with 6 bases of the junction left unmatched. This CDR3 is built from 12 residues. Here the CDR3 reads CASSSRTGPQYF. CDR3 sequence (DNA): TGTGCCAGCAGCTCACGGACAGGACCGCAGTATTTT.